This T cell receptor beta chain was observed in a study of blood T cell repertoires in COVID-19. About the study: Both acute and convalescent COVID-19 samples were obtained from the United States, Italy and Spain. T cells, B-cell-depleted T cells, or PBMCs provided the cDNA or gDNA that served as material.

In the source study's methods: Quantification of nucleated cells was approximated via reference gene primer amplification. Only in-frame clones appear in the TCRdb table, and some are missing; sequencing was by immunoSEQ multiplex PCR. Clone size and the V and J calls come from that table; the DNA yielded D and trimming. Of over 200,000 clones listed, approximately 85% were seen once; the top ten hold 7.6%. The ends were cut back, 4 bases at V and 4 bases at J, with 16 bases in the middle. CDR1 and CDR2 (germline): SGHRS, YFSETQ. CDR3 length: 15 residues. Sequenced input: peripheral blood. The chain is built from TRBV5-1 and TRBJ2-3; TRBD2 is a possible D gene (5 bases). This receptor was identified in a woman in her fifties or sixties with active or convalescent COVID-19. CDR3 coding DNA: TGCGCCAGCAGCCCCTTACTAGAAGGCTCAGATACGCAGTATTTT. Protein: CASSPLLEGSDTQYF.